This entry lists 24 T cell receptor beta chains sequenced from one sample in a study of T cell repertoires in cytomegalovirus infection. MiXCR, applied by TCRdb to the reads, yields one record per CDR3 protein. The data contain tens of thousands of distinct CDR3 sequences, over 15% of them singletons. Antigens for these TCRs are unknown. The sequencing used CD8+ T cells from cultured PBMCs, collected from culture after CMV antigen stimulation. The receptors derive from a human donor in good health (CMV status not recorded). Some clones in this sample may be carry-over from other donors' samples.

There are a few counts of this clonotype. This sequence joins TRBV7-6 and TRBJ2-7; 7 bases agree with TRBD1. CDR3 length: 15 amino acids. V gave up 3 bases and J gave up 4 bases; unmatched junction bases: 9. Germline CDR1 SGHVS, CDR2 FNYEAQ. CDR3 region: CASSFYPGQPYEQYF. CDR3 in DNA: TGTGCCAGCAGCTTCTACCCGGGACAGCCGTACGAGCAGTACTTC.

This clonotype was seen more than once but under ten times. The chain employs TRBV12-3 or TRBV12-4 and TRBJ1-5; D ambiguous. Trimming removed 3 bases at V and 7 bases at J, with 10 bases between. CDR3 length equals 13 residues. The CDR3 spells CASSFIPRQPQHF. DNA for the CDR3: TGTGCCAGCAGTTTCATCCCACGGCAGCCCCAGCATTTT.

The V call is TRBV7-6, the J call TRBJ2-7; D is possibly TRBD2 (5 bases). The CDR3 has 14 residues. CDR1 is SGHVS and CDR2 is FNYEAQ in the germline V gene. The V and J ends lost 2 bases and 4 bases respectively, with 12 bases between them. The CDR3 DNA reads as TGTGCCAGCAGCTTAAGCCAAGGAGGATACGAGCAGTACTTC. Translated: CASSLSQGGYEQYF.

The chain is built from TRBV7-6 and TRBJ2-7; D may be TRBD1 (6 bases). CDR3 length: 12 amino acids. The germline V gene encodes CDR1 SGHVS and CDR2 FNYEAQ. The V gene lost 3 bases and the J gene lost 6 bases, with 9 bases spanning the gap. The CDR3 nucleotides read TGTGCCAGCAGCTTCCAGGGGAGCGAGCAGTACTTC. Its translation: CASSFQGSEQYF.

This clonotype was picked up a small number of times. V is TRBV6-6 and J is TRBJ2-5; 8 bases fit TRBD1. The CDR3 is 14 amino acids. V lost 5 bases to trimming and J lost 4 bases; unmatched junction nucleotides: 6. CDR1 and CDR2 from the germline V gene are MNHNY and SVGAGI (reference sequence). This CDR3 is CASSPTGATETQYF. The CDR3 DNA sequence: TGTGCCAGCAGTCCGACAGGGGCGACAGAGACCCAGTACTTC.

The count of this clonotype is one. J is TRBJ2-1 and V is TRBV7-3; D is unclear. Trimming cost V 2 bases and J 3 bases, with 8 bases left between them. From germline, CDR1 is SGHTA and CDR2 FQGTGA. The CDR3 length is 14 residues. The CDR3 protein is CASSLYGDYNEQFF. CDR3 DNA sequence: TGTGCCAGCAGCTTATATGGAGACTACAATGAGCAGTTCTTC.

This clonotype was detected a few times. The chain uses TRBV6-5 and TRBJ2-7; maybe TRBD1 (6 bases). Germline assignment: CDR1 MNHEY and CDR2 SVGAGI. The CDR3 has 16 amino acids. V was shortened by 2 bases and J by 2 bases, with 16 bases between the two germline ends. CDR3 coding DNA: TGTGCCAGCAGTTACGGTGGCAGGGGCCACACCTACGAGCAGTACTTC. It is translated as CASSYGGRGHTYEQYF.

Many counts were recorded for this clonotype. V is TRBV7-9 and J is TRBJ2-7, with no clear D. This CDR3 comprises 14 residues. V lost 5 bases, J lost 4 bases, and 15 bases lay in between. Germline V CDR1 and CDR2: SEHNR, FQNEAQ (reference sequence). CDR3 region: CASSPPWMGYEQYF. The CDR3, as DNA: TGTGCCAGCAGCCCCCCGTGGATGGGGTACGAGCAGTACTTC.

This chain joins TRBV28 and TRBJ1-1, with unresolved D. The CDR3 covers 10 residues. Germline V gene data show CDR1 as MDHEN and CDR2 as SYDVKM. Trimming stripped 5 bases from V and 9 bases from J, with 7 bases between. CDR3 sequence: CASSTQKAFF. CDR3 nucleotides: TGTGCCAGCAGTACTCAGAAAGCTTTCTTT.

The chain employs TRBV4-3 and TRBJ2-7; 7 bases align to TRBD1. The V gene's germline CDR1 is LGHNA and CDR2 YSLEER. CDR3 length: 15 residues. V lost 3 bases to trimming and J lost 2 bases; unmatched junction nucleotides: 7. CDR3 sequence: CASSHQRTGTYEQYF. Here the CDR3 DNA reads TGCGCCAGCAGCCACCAAAGGACAGGTACCTACGAGCAGTACTTC.

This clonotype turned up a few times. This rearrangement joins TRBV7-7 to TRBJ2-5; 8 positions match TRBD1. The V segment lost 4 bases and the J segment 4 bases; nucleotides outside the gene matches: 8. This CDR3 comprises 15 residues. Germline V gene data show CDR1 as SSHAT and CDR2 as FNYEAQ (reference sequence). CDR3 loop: CASSSGQGGRETQYF. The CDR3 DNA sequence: TGTGCCAGCAGCTCCGGACAGGGAGGAAGAGAGACCCAGTACTTC.

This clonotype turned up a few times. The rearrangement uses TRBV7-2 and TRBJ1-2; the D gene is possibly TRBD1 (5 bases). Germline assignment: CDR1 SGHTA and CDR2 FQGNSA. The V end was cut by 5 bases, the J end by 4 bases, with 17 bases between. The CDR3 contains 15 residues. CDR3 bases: TGTGCCAGCAGCCCCCAAGAGGGGCGAAGCTATGGCTACACCTTC. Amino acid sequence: CASSPQEGRSYGYTF.

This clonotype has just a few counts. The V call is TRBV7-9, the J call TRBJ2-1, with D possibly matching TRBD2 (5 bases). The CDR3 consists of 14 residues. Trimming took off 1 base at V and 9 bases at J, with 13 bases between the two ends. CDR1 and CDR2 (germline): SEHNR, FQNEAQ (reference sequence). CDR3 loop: CASSLGSEGPEQFF. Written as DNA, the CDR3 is TGTGCCAGCAGCTTAGGGTCCGAGGGCCCTGAGCAGTTCTTC.

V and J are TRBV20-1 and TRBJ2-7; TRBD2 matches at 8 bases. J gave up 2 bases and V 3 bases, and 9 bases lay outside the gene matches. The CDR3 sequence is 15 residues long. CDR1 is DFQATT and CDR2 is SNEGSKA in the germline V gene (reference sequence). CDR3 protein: CSARGMVAGTYEQYF. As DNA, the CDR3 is TGCAGTGCTAGGGGGATGGTAGCGGGAACCTACGAGCAGTACTTC.

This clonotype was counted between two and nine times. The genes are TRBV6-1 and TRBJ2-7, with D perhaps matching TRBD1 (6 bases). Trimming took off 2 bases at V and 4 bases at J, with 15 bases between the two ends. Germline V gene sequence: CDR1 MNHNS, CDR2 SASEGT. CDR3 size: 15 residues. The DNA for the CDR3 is TGTGCCAGCAGTGAATATGGGGGCGAGGTGTACGAGCAGTACTTC. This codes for CASSEYGGEVYEQYF.

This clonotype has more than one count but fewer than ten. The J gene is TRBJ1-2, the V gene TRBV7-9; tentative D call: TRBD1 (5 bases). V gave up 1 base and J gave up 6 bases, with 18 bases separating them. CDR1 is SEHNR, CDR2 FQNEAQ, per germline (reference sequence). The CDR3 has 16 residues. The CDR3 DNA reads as TGTGCCAGCAGCTTAGTAGGTGCAGGGCTCTCGGATGGCTACACCTTC. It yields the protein CASSLVGAGLSDGYTF.

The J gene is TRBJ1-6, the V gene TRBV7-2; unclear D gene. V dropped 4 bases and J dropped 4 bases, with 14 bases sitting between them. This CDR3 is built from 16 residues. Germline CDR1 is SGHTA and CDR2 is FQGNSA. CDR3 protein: CASSYLTSQYNSPLHF. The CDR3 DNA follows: TGTGCCAGCAGCTACCTTACCTCGCAGTATAATTCACCCCTCCACTTT. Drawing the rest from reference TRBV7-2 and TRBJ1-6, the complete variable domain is GAGVSQSPSNKVTEKGKDVELRCDPISGHTALYWYRQSLGQGLEFLIYFQGNSAPDKSGLPSDRFSAERTGGSVSTLTIQRTQQEDSAVYLCASSYLTSQYNSPLHFGNGTRLTVT.

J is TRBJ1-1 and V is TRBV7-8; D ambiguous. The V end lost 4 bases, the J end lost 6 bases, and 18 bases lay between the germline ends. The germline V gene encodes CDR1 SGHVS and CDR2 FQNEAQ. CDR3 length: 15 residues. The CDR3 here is CASSSATVMSAEAFF. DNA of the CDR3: TGTGCCAGCAGCTCAGCGACGGTAATGAGCGCTGAAGCTTTCTTT.

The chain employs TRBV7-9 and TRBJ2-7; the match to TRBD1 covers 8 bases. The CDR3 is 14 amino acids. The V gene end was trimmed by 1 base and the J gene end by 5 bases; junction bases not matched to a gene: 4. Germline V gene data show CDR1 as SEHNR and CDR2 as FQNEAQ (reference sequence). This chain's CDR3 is CASSLGQGTHEQYF. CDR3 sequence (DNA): TGTGCCAGCAGCTTAGGACAGGGGACCCACGAGCAGTACTTC.

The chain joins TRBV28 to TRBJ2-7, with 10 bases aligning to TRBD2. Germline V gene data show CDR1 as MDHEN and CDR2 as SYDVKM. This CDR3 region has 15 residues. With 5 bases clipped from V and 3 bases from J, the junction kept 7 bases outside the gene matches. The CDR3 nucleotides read TGTGCCAGCAGTCCTAGTCTAGCGGGAGACTACGAGCAGTACTTC. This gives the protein CASSPSLAGDYEQYF. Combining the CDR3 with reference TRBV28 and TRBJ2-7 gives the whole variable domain DVKVTQSSRYLVKRTGEKVFLECVQDMDHENMFWYRQDPGLGLRLIYFSYDVKMKEKGDIPEGYSVSREKKERFSLILESASTNQTSMYLCASSPSLAGDYEQYFGPGTRLTVT.

CDR3 DNA sequence: TGTGCCAGCAGCTTCACAAGCGGGGGGCCGACCTACGAGCAGTACTTC. This translates into CASSFTSGGPTYEQYF. The chain is built from TRBV7-6 and TRBJ2-7; 9 bases align to TRBD2. V lost 3 bases and J lost 2; bases outside the gene matches: 8. This CDR3 region has 16 residues. Germline CDR1 reads SGHVS; CDR2 reads FNYEAQ.

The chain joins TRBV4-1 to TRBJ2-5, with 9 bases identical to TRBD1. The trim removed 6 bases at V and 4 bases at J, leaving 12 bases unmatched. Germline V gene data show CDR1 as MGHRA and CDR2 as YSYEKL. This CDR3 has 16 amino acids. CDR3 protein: CASSAGGSGQGETQYF. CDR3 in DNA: TGCGCCAGCAGTGCGGGCGGTTCGGGACAGGGAGAGACCCAGTACTTC.

This chain's CDR3 is CASSPQGQFYEQYF. CDR3 coding DNA: TGTGCCAGCAGCCCACAGGGACAGTTCTACGAGCAGTACTTC. V is TRBV7-6 and J is TRBJ2-7; TRBD1 matches 7 bases. The CDR3 loop spans 14 amino acids. CDR1 and CDR2 from the germline V gene are SGHVS and FNYEAQ. J gave up 3 bases and V 5 bases, and 7 bases lay outside the gene matches.

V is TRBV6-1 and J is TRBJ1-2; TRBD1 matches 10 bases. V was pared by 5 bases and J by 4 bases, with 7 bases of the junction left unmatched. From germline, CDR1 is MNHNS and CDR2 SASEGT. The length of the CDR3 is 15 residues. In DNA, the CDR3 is TGTGCCAGCAGTACCGCGACAGGGGGCTCCTATGGCTACACCTTC. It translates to CASSTATGGSYGYTF.